This T cell receptor beta chain was obtained from a study of cytomegalovirus exposure and HLA in healthy donors. The germline gives CDR1 SGHTA, CDR2 FQGNSA. The CDR3 consists of 14 residues. Trimming left V 3 bases short and J 5 bases short, with 10 bases between. PCR involved 60 Vbeta and 13 Jbeta primers. This table comes from immunoSEQ multiplex PCR, and its TCRdb copy is limited to in-frame clones, with some not included. The table has some 180,000 clones, just over 75% seen once. The chain combines TRBV7-2 with TRBJ2-2, with a weak D call TRBD2 (6 bases). The sequencing input was PBMCs. The TCR comes from a man aged 18 to 30 in good health and CMV-seronegative. CDR3 DNA sequence: TGTGCCAGCAGCTTGTCAGCGGGTACCGGGGAGCTGTTTTTT. This sequence encodes CASSLSAGTGELFF.